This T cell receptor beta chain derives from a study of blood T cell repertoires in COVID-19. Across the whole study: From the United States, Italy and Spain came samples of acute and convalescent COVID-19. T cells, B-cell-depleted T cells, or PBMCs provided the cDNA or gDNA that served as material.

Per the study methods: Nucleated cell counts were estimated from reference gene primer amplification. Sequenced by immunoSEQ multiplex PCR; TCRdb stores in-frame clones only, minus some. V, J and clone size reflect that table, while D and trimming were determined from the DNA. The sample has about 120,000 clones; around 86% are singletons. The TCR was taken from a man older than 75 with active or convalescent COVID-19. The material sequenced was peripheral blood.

CDR3 DNA: TGTGCCAGCGGAGAGGCGGGCCCCGGGCGTTCACCCCTCCACTTT. Its translation is CASGEAGPGRSPLHF. This chain links TRBV2 with TRBJ1-6; the D is unclear. V dropped 8 bases and J dropped 9 bases, with 20 bases sitting between them. The CDR3 has 15 residues. CDR1 is SNHLY, CDR2 FYNNEI, per germline.